This entry concerns a single T cell receptor beta chain. The data stem from a study of blood T cell repertoires in COVID-19. Study-level background: Samples came from the United States, Italy and Spain, spanning acute and convalescent COVID-19. Sources were T cells, B-cell-depleted T cells, or PBMCs; the material itself was cDNA or gDNA.

There are 15 residues in the CDR3. Germline V gene data show CDR1 as SGHAT and CDR2 as FQNNGV. The trim removed 5 bases at V and 2 bases at J, leaving 7 bases unmatched. TCRdb keeps only in-frame clones here, not all; method: immunoSEQ multiplex PCR. The sample gives some 130,000 clones, approximately 88% of which show up once; about 2% is in the top ten. The genes are TRBV11-2 and TRBJ2-5, with 8 bases aligning to TRBD2. The receptor was isolated from a man between 65 and 85 years old with active COVID-19. The sequenced sample was peripheral blood. The CDR3 bases are TGTGCCAGCAGCCCAGGGACTAGGATACAAGAGACCCAGTACTTC. This gives the protein CASSPGTRIQETQYF.